The rows below give T cell receptor beta chains drawn from one sample of a study of T cells in Graves' hyperthyroidism and ophthalmopathy. TCRdb reprocessed the multiplex PCR reads with MiXCR, giving one entry per CDR3 protein. The table has about 680,000 distinct CDR3 sequences, around a third seen once. The specimen sequenced was blood. These receptors originate from a woman aged 40 to 49 with Graves' hyperthyroidism. CDR3s include the opening cysteine and the closing phenylalanine or tryptophan.

J	V	CDR3
TRBJ1-1	TRBV5-1	CASSLRPQGSMNPNTEAFF
TRBJ2-5	TRBV10-3	CAITAQRSGGSEETQYF
TRBJ1-1	TRBV6-1	CASSQHSGGGTEAFF
TRBJ2-7	TRBV7-2	CASSQDYLYEQYF
TRBJ1-1	TRBV25-1	CASKGRFGRMNTEAFF
TRBJ2-5	TRBV4-3	CASSQEGTGNTETQYF
TRBJ2-5	TRBV9	CASSSHQETQYF
TRBJ2-7	TRBV6-2/TRBV6-3	CASSFLTSTYEQYF
TRBJ1-4	TRBV10-3	CAISSRGQGATNEKLFF
TRBJ1-5	TRBV6-1	CASSEWTLSNQPQHF
TRBJ1-1	TRBV19	CASSHTPGLTNTEAFF
TRBJ2-2	TRBV6-6	CASTNGPGILTGELFF
TRBJ1-2	TRBV2	CASSPEWGYGGYTF
TRBJ2-7	TRBV7-2	CASSLVRYEQYF
TRBJ2-5	TRBV10-3	CAIRGTSGTETQYF
TRBJ2-2	TRBV10-3	CATRATGELFF
TRBJ2-7	TRBV4-1	CASSQDLAGVPYEQYF
TRBJ1-2	TRBV7-9	CASSSGGQVDGYTF
TRBJ2-2	TRBV29-1	CSVRSGGLGTGELFF
TRBJ2-5	TRBV29-1	CSTGGPYRETQYF
TRBJ1-4	TRBV20-1	CSASAAVGDEKLFF
TRBJ2-7	TRBV20-1	CSARDTGPVMYEQYF
TRBJ1-2	TRBV4-1	CASSQVDRDMIGYTF
TRBJ1-2	TRBV19	CASSIGRDPSGYTF
TRBJ2-2	TRBV7-9	CASSRDTGTLTGELFF
TRBJ1-5	TRBV15	CATSRVGEVVPQHF
TRBJ1-3	TRBV12-3/TRBV12-4	CASSSGFAGNTIYF
TRBJ2-7	TRBV4-3	CASSRLADSSYEQYF
TRBJ1-2	TRBV27	CASSLSQESYTF
TRBJ2-5	TRBV24-1	CATSSTGGRETQYF
TRBJ2-5	TRBV10-3	CASTPTGQETQYF
TRBJ2-7	TRBV7-2	CASSSQQGAEYEQYF
TRBJ1-2	TRBV5-8	CASSQDAVQGYTF
TRBJ1-2	TRBV4-3	CASASPAANYGYTF
TRBJ1-6	TRBV7-2	CASSPLHF
TRBJ1-1	TRBV19	CASSWSGRMNTEAFF
TRBJ1-1	TRBV10-2	CASRARARGAFF
TRBJ1-3	TRBV7-2	CASSQETGRNTIYF
TRBJ2-5	TRBV25-1	CASSDPPSGGQETQYF
TRBJ2-7	TRBV25-1	CASSPEWARGPEQYF
TRBJ1-1	TRBV25-1	CASSEWGASDTEAFF
TRBJ2-5	TRBV25-1	CASSPSRGGAVETQYF
TRBJ2-7	TRBV7-2	CASGGGNTDSYEQYF
TRBJ2-7	TRBV20-1	CSASSRVQSSYEQYF
TRBJ1-1	TRBV19	CASSTGADGTEAFF
TRBJ1-1	TRBV7-8	CASTLEVMNTEAFF
TRBJ2-6	TRBV7-9	CASSFGQGLTGANVLTF
TRBJ2-5	TRBV10-3	CAISGNRGVGETQYF
TRBJ1-1	TRBV29-1	CSARGDTEAFF
TRBJ1-6	TRBV9	CASSPDRRNSYNSPLHF
TRBJ2-2	TRBV11-2	CASSFPGELFF
TRBJ1-2	TRBV6-5	CASSHTRTGGGYGYTF
TRBJ2-7	TRBV19	CASSKGSVLYEQYF
TRBJ2-7	TRBV20-1	CSAREGTGPYEQYF
TRBJ2-7	TRBV5-6	CASSFQVRDYEQYF
TRBJ1-2	TRBV19	CASSPPPGRQANYGYTF
TRBJ1-2	TRBV4-3	CASSQDTLGVGYTF